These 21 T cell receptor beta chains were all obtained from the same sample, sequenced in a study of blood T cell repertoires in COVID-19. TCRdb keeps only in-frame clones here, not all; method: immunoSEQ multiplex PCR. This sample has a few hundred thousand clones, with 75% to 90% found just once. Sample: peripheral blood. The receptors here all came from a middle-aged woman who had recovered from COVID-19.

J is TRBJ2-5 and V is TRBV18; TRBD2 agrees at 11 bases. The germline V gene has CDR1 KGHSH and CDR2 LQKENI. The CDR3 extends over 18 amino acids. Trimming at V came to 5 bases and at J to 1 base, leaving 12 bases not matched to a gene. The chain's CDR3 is CASSSSAGTSGLQETQYF. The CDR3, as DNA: TGTGCCAGCTCATCGTCCGCCGGGACTAGCGGACTCCAAGAGACCCAGTACTTC. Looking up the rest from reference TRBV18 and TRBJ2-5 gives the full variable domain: NAGVMQNPRHLVRRRGQEARLRCSPMKGHSHVYWYRQLPEEGLKFMVYLQKENIIDESGMPKERFSAEFPKEGPSILRIQQVVRGDSAAYFCASSSSAGTSGLQETQYFGPGTRLLVL.

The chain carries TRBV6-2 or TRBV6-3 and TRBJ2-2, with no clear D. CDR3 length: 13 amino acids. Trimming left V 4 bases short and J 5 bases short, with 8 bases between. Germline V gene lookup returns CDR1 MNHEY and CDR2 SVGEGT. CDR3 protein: CASSSLATGELFF. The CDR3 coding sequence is TGTGCCAGCAGTTCCCTGGCAACCGGGGAGCTGTTTTTT.

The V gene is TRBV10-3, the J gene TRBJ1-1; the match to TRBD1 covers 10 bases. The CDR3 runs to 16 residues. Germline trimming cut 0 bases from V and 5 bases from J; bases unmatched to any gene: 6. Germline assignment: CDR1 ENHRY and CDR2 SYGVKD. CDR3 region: CAISESRDRGLTEAFF. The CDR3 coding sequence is TGTGCCATCAGTGAGTCGCGGGACAGGGGATTAACTGAAGCTTTCTTT.

The CDR3 sequence: CASSPPGWTQGTEAFF. CDR3 sequence (DNA): TGTGCCAGCTCACCACCGGGCTGGACCCAGGGGACTGAAGCTTTCTTT. The rearrangement uses TRBV18 and TRBJ1-1; a weak D match, TRBD1 (6 bases). The CDR3 is 16 residues long. With 0 bases removed from V and 5 bases from J, the gap between germline ends came to 16 bases. CDR1 and CDR2 from the germline V gene are KGHSH and LQKENI.

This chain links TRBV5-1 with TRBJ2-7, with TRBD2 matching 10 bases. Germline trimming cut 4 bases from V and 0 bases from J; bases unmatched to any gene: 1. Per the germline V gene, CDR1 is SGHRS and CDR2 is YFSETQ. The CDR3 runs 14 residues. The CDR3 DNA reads TGCGCCAGCAGCCCTAGCGGGAGCTCCTACGAGCAGTACGTC. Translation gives CASSPSGSSYEQYV.

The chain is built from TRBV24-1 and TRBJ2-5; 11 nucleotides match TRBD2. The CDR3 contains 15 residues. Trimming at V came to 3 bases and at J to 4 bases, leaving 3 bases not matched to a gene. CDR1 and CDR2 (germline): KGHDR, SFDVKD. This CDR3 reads CATSDRLAGGETQYF. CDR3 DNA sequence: TGTGCCACCAGTGATCGGCTAGCGGGAGGAGAGACCCAGTACTTC.

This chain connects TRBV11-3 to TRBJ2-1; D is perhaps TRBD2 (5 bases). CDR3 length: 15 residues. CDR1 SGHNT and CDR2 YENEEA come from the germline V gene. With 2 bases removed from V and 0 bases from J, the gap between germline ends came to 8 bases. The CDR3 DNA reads TGTGCCAGCAGCTTAAGGCGGGCCTCCTACAATGAGCAGTTCTTC. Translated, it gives CASSLRRASYNEQFF.

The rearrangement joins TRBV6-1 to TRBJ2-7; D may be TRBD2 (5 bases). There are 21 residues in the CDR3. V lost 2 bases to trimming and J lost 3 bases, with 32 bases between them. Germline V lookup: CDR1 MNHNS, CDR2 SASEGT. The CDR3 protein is CASSETVRAAPVVVALYEQYV. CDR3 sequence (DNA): TGTGCCAGCAGTGAAACGGTGAGGGCAGCCCCTGTCGTTGTGGCTCTCTACGAGCAGTACGTC.

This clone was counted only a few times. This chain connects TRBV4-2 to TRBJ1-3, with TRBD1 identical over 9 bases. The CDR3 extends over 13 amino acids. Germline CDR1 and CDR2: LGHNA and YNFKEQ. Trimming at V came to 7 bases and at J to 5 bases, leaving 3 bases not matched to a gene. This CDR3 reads CASNGQGRNTIYF. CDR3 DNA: TGTGCCAGCAACGGACAGGGGCGAAACACCATATATTTT.

CDR3 protein: CASSPGADKYTDTQYF. CDR3 sequence (DNA): TGCGCCAGCAGTCCCGGTGCGGACAAATACACAGATACGCAGTATTTT. The genes are TRBV5-1 and TRBJ2-3; tentatively, D is TRBD1 (5 bases). This CDR3 comprises 16 residues. Looked up from germline, CDR1 is SGHRS and CDR2 is YFSETQ. V lost 5 bases and J 2 bases, leaving 18 bases between the germline ends.

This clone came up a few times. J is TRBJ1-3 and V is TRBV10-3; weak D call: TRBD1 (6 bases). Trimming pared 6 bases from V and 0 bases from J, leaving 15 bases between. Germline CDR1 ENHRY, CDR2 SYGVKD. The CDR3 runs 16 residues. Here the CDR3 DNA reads TGTGCCATCAGGCCCCGGACAGAAAACTCTGGAAACACCATATATTTT. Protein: CAIRPRTENSGNTIYF.

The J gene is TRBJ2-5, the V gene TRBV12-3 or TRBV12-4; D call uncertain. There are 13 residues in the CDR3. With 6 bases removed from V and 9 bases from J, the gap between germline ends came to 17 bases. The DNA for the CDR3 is TGTGCCAGCAGCCCGCAGAATATGGAGCCCCAGTACTTC. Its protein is CASSPQNMEPQYF.

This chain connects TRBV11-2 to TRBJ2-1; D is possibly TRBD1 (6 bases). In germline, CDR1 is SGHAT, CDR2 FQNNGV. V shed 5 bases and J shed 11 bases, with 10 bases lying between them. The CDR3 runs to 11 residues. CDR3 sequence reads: CASSMGHQQFF. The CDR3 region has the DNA TGTGCCAGCAGCATGGGACATCAGCAGTTCTTC.

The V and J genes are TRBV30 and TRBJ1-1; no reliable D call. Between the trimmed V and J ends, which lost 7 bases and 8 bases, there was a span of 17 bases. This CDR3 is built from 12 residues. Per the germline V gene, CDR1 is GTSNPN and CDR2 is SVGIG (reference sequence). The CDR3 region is CASRPADREAFF. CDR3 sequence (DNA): TGTGCCTCACGCCCGGCGGATCGAGAAGCTTTCTTT.

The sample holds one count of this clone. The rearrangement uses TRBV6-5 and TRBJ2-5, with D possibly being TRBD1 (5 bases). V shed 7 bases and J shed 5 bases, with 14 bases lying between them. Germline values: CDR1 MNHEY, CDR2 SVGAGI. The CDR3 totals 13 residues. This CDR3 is CASKIQGGETQYF. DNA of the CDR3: TGTGCCAGCAAAATCCAGGGTGGGGAGACCCAGTACTTC.

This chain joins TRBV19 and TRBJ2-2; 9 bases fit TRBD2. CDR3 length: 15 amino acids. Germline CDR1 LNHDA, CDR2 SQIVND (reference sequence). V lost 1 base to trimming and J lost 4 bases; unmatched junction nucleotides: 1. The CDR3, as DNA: TGTGCCAGTAGTATAGGGACTAGCGTCACCGGGGAGCTGTTTTTT. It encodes CASSIGTSVTGELFF. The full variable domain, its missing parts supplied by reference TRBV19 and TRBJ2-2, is DGGITQSPKYLFRKEGQNVTLSCEQNLNHDAMYWYRQDPGQGLRLIYYSQIVNDFQKGDIAEGYSVSREKKESFPLTVTSAQKNPTAFYLCASSIGTSVTGELFFGEGSRLTVL.

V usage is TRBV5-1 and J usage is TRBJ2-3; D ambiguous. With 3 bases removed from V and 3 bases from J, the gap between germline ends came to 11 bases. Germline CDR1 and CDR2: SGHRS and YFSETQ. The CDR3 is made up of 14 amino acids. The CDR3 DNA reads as TGCGCCAGCAGCTCGGGTCCTCTAACAGATACGCAGTATTTT. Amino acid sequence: CASSSGPLTDTQYF. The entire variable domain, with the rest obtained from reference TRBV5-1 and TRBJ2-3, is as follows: KAGVTQTPRYLIKTRGQQVTLSCSPISGHRSVSWYQQTPGQGLQFLFEYFSETQRNKGNFPGRFSGRQFSNSRSEMNVSTLELGDSALYLCASSSGPLTDTQYFGPGTRLTVL.

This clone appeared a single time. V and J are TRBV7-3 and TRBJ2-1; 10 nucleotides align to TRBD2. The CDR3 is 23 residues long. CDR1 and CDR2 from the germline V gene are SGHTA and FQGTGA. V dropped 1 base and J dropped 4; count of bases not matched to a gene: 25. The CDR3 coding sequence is TGTGCCAGCAGCTTAATCAGGGCTAGCGGGAGCCCGCGATGGATTCGGGCTTACAATGAGCAGTTCTTC. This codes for CASSLIRASGSPRWIRAYNEQFF.

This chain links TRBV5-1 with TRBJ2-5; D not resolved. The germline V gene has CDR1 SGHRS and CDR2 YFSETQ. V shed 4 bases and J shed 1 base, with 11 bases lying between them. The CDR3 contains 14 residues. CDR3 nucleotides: TGCGCCAGCAGCCGCGGAACTACCCAAGAGACCCAGTACTTC. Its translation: CASSRGTTQETQYF.

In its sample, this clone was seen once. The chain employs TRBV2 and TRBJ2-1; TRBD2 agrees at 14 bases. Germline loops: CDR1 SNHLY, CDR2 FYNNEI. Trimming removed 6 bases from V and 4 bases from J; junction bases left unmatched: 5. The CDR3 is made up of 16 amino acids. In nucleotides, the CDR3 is TGTGCCAGCAGGGCGACTAGCGGGAGGGGTTACAATGAGCAGTTCTTC. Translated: CASRATSGRGYNEQFF.

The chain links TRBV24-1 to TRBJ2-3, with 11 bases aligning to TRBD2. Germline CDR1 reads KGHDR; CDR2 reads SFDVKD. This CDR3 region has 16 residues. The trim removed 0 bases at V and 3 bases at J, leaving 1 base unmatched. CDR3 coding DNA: TGTGCCACCAGTGATTTGACTAGCGGGAGTACAGATACGCAGTATTTT. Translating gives CATSDLTSGSTDTQYF.